This T cell receptor beta chain was retrieved from a study of T-cell memory formation after mild COVID-19. Overall study results and limits: The appearance of some responding clones in pre-infection memory suggested that cross-reactive memory joined. CD8+ contracting clones occupied EMRA, while CD4+ ones occupied mainly CM and EM.

Of note for this clonotype: Antigen: not known.

Each CDR3 protein gets one entry after TCRdb re-called the 5' RACE reads with MiXCR. The data show about 82,000 distinct CDR3 sequences, roughly 16% seen once. Germline lookup yields CDR1 SGHAT and CDR2 FQDESV (reference sequence). The CDR3 totals 17 residues. Trimming shortened V by 2 bases and J by 2 bases, and 18 bases separated the two germline ends. The receptor was isolated from a man between 18 and 35 years old who had mild COVID-19 (a few samples of this study predate the infection). Cell type and time point are not known. The gene calls are TRBV11-1 and TRBJ2-5; the D gene is possibly TRBD2 (5 bases). Input material: PBMCs or a T cell subset sorted from them (not recorded which). The CDR3 here is CASSLSPGGVRQETQYF. The CDR3 coding sequence is TGTGCCAGCAGCTTATCGCCCGGAGGCGTCCGACAAGAGACCCAGTACTTC.